The table lists the clone carrying this TCR beta chain with a few counts. Antigen: not known. The data are from a study of T cell responses to AZD1222 COVID-19 vaccine. Notes on the study in general: The study identified only 6 or 7 AZD1222 recipients as seropositive at baseline. Reportedly, nearly half the spike-specific TCRs target unmutated variant regions. Repertoire sampling was restricted to post-peak T cell response timepoints. White British donors predominated, females outnumbered males, and clonal diversity was possibly underestimated.

The table came from immunoSEQ multiplex PCR; TCRdb's copy has only in-frame clones and leaves some out. Of about 140,000 clones listed, approximately 93% are singletons. There are 15 residues in the CDR3. Germline V CDR1 and CDR2: MGHRA, YSYEKL. The ends lost 2 bases at V and 4 bases at J; junction bases unmatched: 8. The material sequenced was peripheral blood, taken on day 0 of MenACWY control vaccination. The chain couples TRBV4-1 to TRBJ2-7, with 7 bases matching TRBD2. This TCR derives from an adult in good health. CDR3 protein: CASSQSTGGTYEQYF. CDR3 bases: TGCGCCAGCAGCCAATCCACCGGGGGGACTTACGAGCAGTACTTC.